This T cell receptor (beta chain) was sequenced during a study of identical twins. The V and J ends lost 2 bases and 8 bases respectively, with 9 bases between them. The CDR3 length is 12 residues. Study-level findings and limits: Part of the zero-insertion signal could reflect confounding by invariant MAIT and iNKT cells.

A few counts support this clonotype. Its antigen is unidentified. TCRdb re-analysed the 5' RACE reads in MiXCR, keeping a single row per CDR3 protein. The sample yields 450,000 or so distinct CDR3 sequences, 20% to 25% seen once. Another study also made use of these data, one on T cells expressing NK-cell markers. That work contributes: Underlying the TCR beta repertoires were sorted CD3+CD56+NKG2C+, CD3+CD56+NKG2C- and CD3+CD56-NKG2C+ T cells. One of the eight sequenced donors was seronegative, whereas the other seven were HCMV-seropositive.

This receptor was taken from a woman in her late teens or twenties in good health. The sample taken for sequencing was CD4+ T cells sorted from blood. The chain joins TRBV12-3 or TRBV12-4 to TRBJ1-2, with unresolved D. The CDR3 DNA sequence: TGTGCCAGCAGTTTATCCCGGGTCGGCTACACCTTC. Its protein product is CASSLSRVGYTF.